Below are 24 T cell receptor beta chains sequenced from a single sample in a study of STAT5B mutations in CD4+ large granular lymphocyte leukemia. The protocol was immunoSEQ multiplex PCR, while the TCRdb copy is restricted to in-frame clones and leaves out a portion. The repertoire has about 46,000 clones, roughly four fifths of them found once; the top ten carry 0.35%. Specimen: CD4+ T cells from blood buffy coats. These receptors all stem from a human donor in good health.

The table lists this clone with a count of one. This chain uses TRBV7-2 with TRBJ2-2; D is perhaps TRBD2 (6 bases). The CDR3 spans 16 residues. Trimming removed 5 bases from V and 0 bases from J, with 13 bases in between. Germline V lookup: CDR1 SGHTA, CDR2 FQGNSA. CDR3 residues: CASSRGRFANTGELFF. CDR3 bases: TGTGCCAGCAGCCGGGGGAGGTTTGCGAACACCGGGGAGCTGTTTTTT.

The rearrangement joins TRBV7-3 to TRBJ1-2; 7 nucleotides line up with TRBD1. V lost 5 bases and J lost 2; bases outside the gene matches: 5. From germline, CDR1 is SGHTA and CDR2 FQGTGA. The CDR3 consists of 14 residues. Here the CDR3 reads CASSPLQGNYGYTF. The CDR3 DNA reads TGTGCCAGCAGCCCTCTACAGGGGAACTATGGCTACACCTTC.

CDR3 sequence: CSVGQSEGYTF. The CDR3 region has the DNA TGCAGCGTTGGGCAGTCTGAAGGCTACACCTTC. The chain is built from TRBV29-1 and TRBJ1-2, with D unclear. Germline CDR1 and CDR2: SQVTM and ANQGSEA. This CDR3 contains 11 residues. Trimming stripped 4 bases from V and 8 bases from J, with 11 bases between.

This chain uses TRBV9 with TRBJ2-5; D uncertain. Germline V CDR1 and CDR2: SGDLS, YYNGEE. V was pared by 6 bases and J by 2 bases, with 5 bases between. The CDR3 runs 11 residues. CDR3 region: CASNKQETQYF. The CDR3, as DNA: TGTGCCAGCAATAAACAAGAGACCCAGTACTTC.

The chain has TRBV11-3 and TRBJ2-5, with D perhaps matching TRBD1 (8 bases). This CDR3 spans 16 amino acids. The germline gives CDR1 SGHNT, CDR2 YENEEA. V was trimmed by 4 bases and J by 5 bases, leaving 20 bases between them. The CDR3 is CASSSTGGTGKETQYF. DNA for the CDR3: TGTGCCAGCAGCTCGACCGGGGGGACAGGAAAGGAGACCCAGTACTTC.

The genes are TRBV19 and TRBJ1-3; no clear D gene. This CDR3 is 15 amino acids long. The ends were cut back, 7 bases at V and 0 bases at J, with 13 bases in the middle. Germline V CDR1 and CDR2: LNHDA, SQIVND (reference sequence). CDR3 in DNA: TGTGCCAGTACCGGAGCAGTCCCCTCTGGAAACACCATATATTTT. This encodes CASTGAVPSGNTIYF.

The J gene is TRBJ1-2, the V gene TRBV6-5; tentative D call: TRBD1 (5 bases). Trimming removed 7 bases from V and 0 bases from J, with 15 bases in between. CDR3 length equals 15 residues. Per germline, CDR1 MNHEY and CDR2 SVGAGI. The CDR3: CASTTRGRTNYGYTF. CDR3 coding DNA: TGTGCCAGCACCACACGGGGCAGGACTAACTATGGCTACACCTTC.

This clone was observed a single time. The rearrangement uses TRBV28 and TRBJ1-3; D is possibly TRBD1 (6 bases). V shed 5 bases and J shed 4 bases, with 15 bases lying between them. The CDR3 has 15 residues. The germline CDR1 and CDR2 sequences are MDHEN and SYDVKM. CDR3 in amino acids: CASSPIRGSGNTIYF. The CDR3 DNA reads as TGTGCCAGCAGTCCTATCAGGGGATCCGGAAACACCATATATTTT.

Here the CDR3 reads CASSTQGGGTEAFF. As DNA, the CDR3 is TGTGCCAGCAGCACCCAGGGGGGCGGCACTGAAGCTTTCTTT. The V gene is TRBV6-1, the J gene TRBJ1-1; 7 bases line up with TRBD1. Germline V gives CDR1 MNHNS, CDR2 SASEGT. CDR3 length: 14 residues. After removal of 6 bases from V and 4 bases from J, the junction contained 8 bases not matched to a gene.

The table lists this clone with a count of one. This chain connects TRBV19 to TRBJ2-5; 15 bases align to TRBD2. CDR1 is LNHDA, CDR2 SQIVND, per germline (reference sequence). The CDR3 covers 15 residues. V was clipped by 5 bases and J by 4 bases; unmatched bases: 2. In DNA, the CDR3 is TGTGCCAGTAGTGTGGGACTAGCGGGAGGAGAGACCCAGTACTTC. Translation gives CASSVGLAGGETQYF.

J is TRBJ1-5 and V is TRBV5-6; tentative D call: TRBD1 (5 bases). Trimming shortened V by 0 bases and J by 2 bases, and 12 bases separated the two germline ends. CDR3 length: 16 amino acids. Germline V gives CDR1 SGHDT, CDR2 YYEEEE. The CDR3 DNA sequence: TGTGCCAGCAGCTTGGCCTCTGGGGCCGGCAATCAGCCCCAGCATTTT. Encoded protein: CASSLASGAGNQPQHF. Based on the CDR3 plus reference TRBV5-6 and TRBJ1-5, the full variable domain is DAGVTQSPTHLIKTRGQQVTLRCSPKSGHDTVSWYQQALGQGPQFIFQYYEEEERQRGNFPDRFSGHQFPNYSSELNVNALLLGDSALYLCASSLASGAGNQPQHFGDGTRLSIL.

The chain carries TRBV29-1 and TRBJ2-3; tentative D call: TRBD2 (5 bases). CDR1 and CDR2 from the germline V gene are SQVTM and ANQGSEA. The CDR3 runs to 11 residues. The V gene lost 1 base and the J gene lost 7 bases, with 6 bases spanning the gap. The CDR3 sequence is CSVEVGNTQYF. CDR3 bases: TGCAGCGTTGAAGTCGGGAATACGCAGTATTTT.

The gene calls are TRBV2 and TRBJ1-1; 9 bases line up with TRBD1. From germline, CDR1 is SNHLY and CDR2 FYNNEI. The V and J ends lost 4 bases and 3 bases, in that order; junction bases with no gene match: 3. The CDR3 totals 14 residues. The CDR3 DNA reads as TGTGCCAGCAGTGCCTGGACAGGGGACACTGAAGCTTTCTTT. Translation: CASSAWTGDTEAFF.

CDR3 residues: CASSPPLTKNIQYF. CDR3 bases: TGTGCCAGCAGCCCGCCCCTTACCAAAAACATTCAGTACTTC. The chain is built from TRBV7-9 and TRBJ2-4; D unclear. With 5 bases removed from V and 2 bases from J, the gap between germline ends came to 10 bases. The CDR3 is 14 amino acids. CDR1 is SEHNR and CDR2 is FQNEAQ in the germline V gene (reference sequence).

This clone was counted once. The chain uses TRBV7-3 and TRBJ2-6; possibly TRBD1 for D (5 bases). This CDR3 has 15 residues. CDR1 is SGHTA and CDR2 is FQGTGA in the germline V gene. V gave up 3 bases and J gave up 2 bases, with 8 bases separating them. CDR3 bases: TGTGCCAGCAGCTTCTCAGGGACTGGGGCCAACGTCCTGACTTTC. Its protein product is CASSFSGTGANVLTF.

The chain uses TRBV10-2 and TRBJ1-3; D call uncertain. The CDR3 extends over 14 amino acids. CDR1 WSHSY and CDR2 SAAADI come from the germline V gene. V shed 6 bases and J shed 7 bases, with 16 bases lying between them. The DNA of the CDR3 is TGCGCCAGCAGAGCTAGTACAGCCGGGAACACCATATATTTT. Its protein product is CASRASTAGNTIYF.

This chain connects TRBV15 to TRBJ2-5, with D hard to call. The CDR3 covers 14 residues. The V end lost 3 bases, the J end lost 4 bases, and 12 bases lay between the germline ends. CDR1 and CDR2 from the germline V gene are LNHNV and YYDKDF (reference sequence). CDR3 protein: CATSRASWGETQYF. Here the CDR3 DNA reads TGTGCCACCAGCAGGGCCTCGTGGGGAGAGACCCAGTACTTC.

The chain combines TRBV6-1 with TRBJ2-5; no firm D call. The CDR3 consists of 10 residues. V dropped 10 bases and J dropped 1 base, with 4 bases sitting between them. The germline CDR1 and CDR2 sequences are MNHNS and SASEGT. The CDR3 DNA reads TGTGCCACAACCCAAGAGACCCAGTACTTC. Its translation: CATTQETQYF.

Here the CDR3 DNA reads TGTGCCAGCAGCGTAGACGGGGTGGGCTTCTACAATGAGCAGTTCTTC. Protein: CASSVDGVGFYNEQFF. The chain links TRBV9 to TRBJ2-1; tentative D call: TRBD2 (5 bases). CDR1 is SGDLS, CDR2 YYNGEE, per germline. The CDR3 totals 16 residues. The V end lost 0 bases, the J end lost 3 bases, and 13 bases lay between the germline ends. Complete variable domain (other parts from reference TRBV9 and TRBJ2-1): DSGVTQTPKHLITATGQRVTLRCSPRSGDLSVYWYQQSLDQGLQFLIQYYNGEERAKGNILERFSAQQFPDLHSELNLSSLELGDSALYFCASSVDGVGFYNEQFFGPGTRLTVL.

CDR3 DNA sequence: TGTGCCAGCAGTTTATCCCCGCCTCGGCTAGCGGGAGTGGATGAGCAGTTCTTC. Residues: CASSLSPPRLAGVDEQFF. This chain uses TRBV27 with TRBJ2-1, with TRBD2 identical over 10 bases. Trimming at V came to 0 bases and at J to 8 bases, leaving 13 bases not matched to a gene. The CDR3 length is 18 residues. Germline V gene data show CDR1 as MNHEY and CDR2 as SMNVEV (reference sequence).

The V gene is TRBV7-9, the J gene TRBJ1-1; tentative D call: TRBD1 (5 bases). Trimming removed 1 base at V and 1 base at J, with 13 bases between. Germline V gene sequence: CDR1 SEHNR, CDR2 FQNEAQ (reference sequence). The CDR3 is 16 amino acids. The CDR3 region is CASSLGRWQGNTEAFF. The CDR3 coding sequence is TGTGCCAGCAGCTTAGGGCGGTGGCAGGGGAACACTGAAGCTTTCTTT.

V is TRBV5-1 and J is TRBJ1-1, with a tentative D call TRBD1 (5 bases). Germline loops: CDR1 SGHRS, CDR2 YFSETQ. The ends were cut back, 0 bases at V and 0 bases at J, with 12 bases in the middle. The length of the CDR3 is 16 residues. CDR3 sequence: CASSLGGDSVNTEAFF. The DNA of the CDR3 is TGCGCCAGCAGCTTGGGAGGAGACAGCGTGAACACTGAAGCTTTCTTT.

This chain joins TRBV10-1 and TRBJ2-2; D gene unclear. CDR3 length equals 13 residues. The germline V gene has CDR1 WNHNN and CDR2 SYGVQD (reference sequence). Trimming removed 4 bases at V and 6 bases at J, with 9 bases between. The DNA of the CDR3 is TGCGCCAGCAGTGTTGGGTCGCCCGGGGAGCTGTTTTTT. Protein: CASSVGSPGELFF.

The chain couples TRBV11-3 to TRBJ2-3, with a possible D match to TRBD2 (6 bases). This CDR3 region has 16 residues. Germline V gene sequence: CDR1 SGHNT, CDR2 YENEEA. Trimming removed 1 base at V and 0 bases at J, with 11 bases between. The CDR3 is CASSLGEVPSTDTQYF. DNA for the CDR3: TGTGCCAGCAGCTTAGGGGAGGTGCCGAGCACAGATACGCAGTATTTT.